The T cell receptor (beta chain) described here comes from a study of T cell repertoires in cytomegalovirus infection. Per the germline V gene, CDR1 is MNHNY and CDR2 is SVGAGI (reference sequence). This CDR3 is built from 17 residues. After removal of 6 bases from V and 1 base from J, the junction contained 10 bases not matched to a gene. TCRdb analysed the reads with MiXCR anew, one entry per CDR3 protein. The sample records some 150,000 distinct CDR3 sequences, about a quarter being singletons. The chain combines TRBV6-6 with TRBJ2-3, with TRBD1 matching over 10 bases. Sequenced sample: PBMCs. The sequence derives from a human donor in good health (CMV status not recorded). Some clones in this sample may be carry-over from other donors' samples. Written as DNA, the CDR3 is TGTGCCAGCAGCCCAAGACGACAGGGGGCTGGCACAGATACGCAGTATTTT. It codes for CASSPRRQGAGTDTQYF.